The 13 T cell receptor beta chains below were found in one sample sequenced in a study of T cells in Graves' hyperthyroidism and ophthalmopathy. The source material, RNA transcripts, was used to amplify TCR beta CDR3 regions. The HTBI primer set served for first-round RT-PCR of the TCR CDR3. TCRdb called the multiplex PCR reads again in MiXCR, with one record for every CDR3 protein. Of 250,000 to 300,000 distinct CDR3 sequences listed, 15% are singletons. Sequencing used blood. Receptors were obtained from a woman in her forties or fifties with Graves' hyperthyroidism that later progressed to Graves' ophthalmopathy.

This clonotype has a handful of counts. The gene calls are TRBV19 and TRBJ2-2, with 8 bases matching TRBD1. The germline gives CDR1 LNHDA, CDR2 SQIVND (reference sequence). The CDR3 is made up of 15 amino acids. The V and J ends lost 5 bases and 3 bases, in that order; junction bases with no gene match: 5. CDR3 region: CASSGTGRDTGELFF. The CDR3 DNA is TGTGCCAGTAGTGGGACAGGCAGAGACACCGGGGAGCTGTTTTTT.

This clonotype was seen a few times. This rearrangement joins TRBV24-1 to TRBJ1-5, with a possible D match to TRBD1 (5 bases). V was pared by 6 bases and J by 0 bases, with 20 bases between. The CDR3 totals 18 residues. Germline CDR1 KGHDR, CDR2 SFDVKD. Here the CDR3 DNA reads TGTGCCACCAGTTCAACCGGGACTGAAACTTATAGCAATCAGCCCCAGCATTTT. Translating gives CATSSTGTETYSNQPQHF.

This clonotype was seen ten or more times. The gene calls are TRBV7-9 and TRBJ2-3; D not resolved. CDR1 and CDR2 from the germline V gene are SEHNR and FQNEAQ (reference sequence). The CDR3 sequence is 14 residues long. The ends were cut back, 6 bases at V and 3 bases at J, with 13 bases in the middle. This CDR3 is CASSFRAGTDTQYF. The CDR3 DNA sequence: TGTGCCAGCAGTTTCCGGGCCGGTACAGATACGCAGTATTTT.

This clonotype was seen repeatedly, ten times or more. The chain carries TRBV5-1 and TRBJ1-1, with D perhaps matching TRBD1 (6 bases). The germline gives CDR1 SGHRS, CDR2 YFSETQ. V dropped 0 bases and J dropped 4 bases, with 19 bases sitting between them. CDR3 length equals 17 residues. The CDR3 protein is CASSLGWLQGSSTEAFF. The DNA of the CDR3 is TGCGCCAGCAGCTTGGGGTGGTTACAGGGATCGAGCACTGAAGCTTTCTTT.

The sample holds many counts of this clonotype. The chain employs TRBV20-1 and TRBJ2-2; the match to TRBD2 covers 8 bases. Trimming at V came to 5 bases and at J to 7 bases, leaving 12 bases not matched to a gene. This CDR3 is built from 15 residues. Per germline, CDR1 DFQATT and CDR2 SNEGSKA (reference sequence). Here the CDR3 reads CSAPTRSGRGGELFF. Written as DNA, the CDR3 is TGCAGTGCTCCCACACGGAGCGGGAGAGGCGGGGAGCTGTTTTTT.

This clonotype was picked up many times. V and J are TRBV20-1 and TRBJ2-1; TRBD2 matches at 8 bases. The V gene's germline CDR1 is DFQATT and CDR2 SNEGSKA (reference sequence). V shed 6 bases, J shed 7 bases, and the junction held 8 bases outside the gene matches. The CDR3 totals 13 residues. The CDR3 loop reads CSAVPGLENEQFF. DNA of the CDR3: TGCAGTGCCGTTCCGGGACTAGAAAATGAGCAGTTCTTC.

This clonotype was seen a handful of times. The J gene is TRBJ1-1, the V gene TRBV20-1, with D possibly being TRBD1 (5 bases). The CDR3 has 14 residues. The ends were cut back, 3 bases at V and 3 bases at J, with 14 bases in the middle. CDR1 is DFQATT and CDR2 is SNEGSKA in the germline V gene (reference sequence). This CDR3 is CSAREQGTDTEAFF. CDR3 sequence (DNA): TGCAGTGCTAGGGAACAAGGGACGGACACTGAAGCTTTCTTT.

The table lists this clonotype with a count of one. The rearrangement uses TRBV12-3 or TRBV12-4 and TRBJ1-5, with D unresolved. The CDR3 loop spans 11 amino acids. With 1 base removed from V and 10 bases from J, the gap between germline ends came to 5 bases. The DNA for the CDR3 is TGTGCCAGCAGTTTAGGGCATCCCCAGCATTTT. Translated, it gives CASSLGHPQHF.

J is TRBJ2-7 and V is TRBV20-1; weak D call: TRBD2 (6 bases). V was cut by 7 bases and J by 6 bases, with 16 bases left in between. Looked up from germline, CDR1 is DFQATT and CDR2 is SNEGSKA (reference sequence). The CDR3 totals 12 residues. The CDR3: CSVGTLRGEQYF. CDR3 DNA: TGCAGTGTTGGGACTCTTAGGGGCGAGCAGTACTTC.

Ten or more counts support this clonotype. The V call is TRBV11-2, the J call TRBJ2-7; tentative D call: TRBD2 (6 bases). CDR3 length equals 14 residues. Trimming left V 4 bases short and J 9 bases short, with 19 bases between. CDR1 SGHAT and CDR2 FQNNGV come from the germline V gene. In DNA, the CDR3 is TGTGCCAGCAGCTACGAGGGGAGAGCGGGTGGGCAGTACTTC. Encoded protein: CASSYEGRAGGQYF.

This clonotype was detected ten times or more. This chain joins TRBV20-1 and TRBJ2-3, with no clear D. Germline assignment: CDR1 DFQATT and CDR2 SNEGSKA (reference sequence). The CDR3 has 12 residues. V lost 6 bases and J 3 bases, leaving 10 bases between the germline ends. CDR3 DNA sequence: TGCAGTGCCAGACCTGGGACAGATACGCAGTATTTT. As protein: CSARPGTDTQYF.

This clonotype was counted at least ten times. This rearrangement joins TRBV19 to TRBJ1-1, with D possibly being TRBD1 (6 bases). The CDR3 contains 13 residues. Trimming stripped 2 bases from V and 8 bases from J, with 12 bases between. Per the germline V gene, CDR1 is LNHDA and CDR2 is SQIVND (reference sequence). The CDR3 DNA reads TGTGCCAGTAGTATATGGCAGGGGAAAGAAGCTTTCTTT. Its translation is CASSIWQGKEAFF.

This clonotype has more than one count but fewer than ten. The CDR3 sequence is CASLPRVNYGYTF. DNA of the CDR3: TGTGCCAGCCTGCCCAGGGTTAACTATGGCTACACCTTC. J is TRBJ1-2 and V is TRBV2, with D possibly TRBD1 on 5 matching bases. Looked up from germline, CDR1 is SNHLY and CDR2 is FYNNEI. The CDR3 contains 13 residues. The V and J ends lost 8 bases and 1 base respectively, with 11 bases between them.